This T cell receptor (beta chain) stems from a study of CD8 T cells in Susac syndrome. Trimming pared 3 bases from V and 5 bases from J, leaving 19 bases between. The CDR3 spans 16 residues. Germline V gives CDR1 MDHEN, CDR2 SYDVKM. With respect to this clonotype: Its antigen is still unknown.

TCR beta was sequenced from blood CD8+ and CD4+ T cells. CD8+ and CD4+ T cells were negatively isolated; TEMRA cells were FACS-enriched. Whole-study results and caveats: Detection of Susac-specific public clones gave approximately 16 in total CD8+ repertoires and about five in CD8+ TEMRA repertoires.

RNA amounts of roughly 0.45 to 1 ug underwent reverse transcription with random hexamers. An immunoSEQ multiplex PCR generated amplified TCR beta CDR3 products spanning 54 Vbeta and 13 Jbeta. From the immunoSEQ multiplex PCR reads, TCRdb called clonotypes with MiXCR, one entry per CDR3 protein. There are 100,000 to 110,000 distinct CDR3 sequences in the sample; nearly 97% occur only once, and 0.25% to 0.35% lies in the top ten. The chain combines TRBV28 with TRBJ2-5; D not resolved. The specimen was CD8+ T cells from PBMCs. The TCR originated in a human donor with Susac syndrome. CDR3 nucleotide sequence: TGTGCCAGCAGTTTTGTTTATGGTGGTGGGAAGGAGACCCAGTACTTC. It encodes CASSFVYGGGKETQYF.